This T cell receptor (beta chain) was obtained from a study of response to subunit inactivated influenza vaccine. Notes on the study in general: The authors proposed limited new T cell recruitment per seasonal influenza vaccination.

TCRdb fed the RT-PCR reads into MiXCR, producing one record per CDR3 protein. The repertoire has under 800,000 distinct CDR3 sequences, over 11% of them found once; the top ten carry approximately 7%. This CDR3 contains 16 residues. Trimming removed 2 bases from V and 6 bases from J; junction bases left unmatched: 10. The germline CDR1 and CDR2 sequences are MNHEY and SVGEGT. In this sample, this clonotype turned up a few times. What it binds is not known. This TCR derives from a man between 50 and 59 years old who received an inactivated influenza vaccine. The sequencing here drew on PBMCs from blood, taken 14 to 15 days before vaccination. The chain joins TRBV6-2 or TRBV6-3 to TRBJ1-5, with 7 bases lining up with TRBD1. The CDR3 loop reads CASSYPKQGGLQPQHF. CDR3 bases: TGTGCCAGCAGTTACCCGAAGCAAGGGGGCCTTCAGCCCCAGCATTTT.